This T cell receptor (beta chain) was recorded in a study of T-cell memory formation after mild COVID-19. The CDR3 spans 14 residues. V lost 3 bases, J lost 4 bases, and 15 bases lay in between. CDR1 DFQATT and CDR2 SNEGSKA come from the germline V gene (reference sequence). TCRdb reanalysed the 5' RACE reads using MiXCR and keeps one entry per CDR3 protein. Here the sample spans 410,000 or so distinct CDR3 sequences, around a quarter being singletons. Material: PBMCs or a T cell subset sorted from them (not recorded which). The clonotype originates from an adult woman who had mild COVID-19 (a few samples of this study predate the infection). Cell type and time point are not known. The chain links TRBV20-1 to TRBJ1-1; D not certain. The CDR3 reads CSARGRLHFTEAFF. CDR3 nucleotide sequence: TGCAGTGCTAGGGGCAGGCTGCATTTCACTGAAGCTTTCTTT.